These T cell receptor beta chains were read from a single sample in a study of blood T cell repertoires in COVID-19. The repertoire was sequenced with immunoSEQ multiplex PCR; TCRdb's copy has only in-frame clones and lacks some. The sample lists about 61,000 clones, 79% occurring once. Sequenced input: peripheral blood. These TCRs come from a woman between 65 and 79 years old with acute or convalescent COVID-19. CDR3s include the opening cysteine and the closing phenylalanine or tryptophan. Fields, in order: J gene, V gene, CDR3 protein.

TRBJ1-2	TRBV5-1	CASSLGQGFIDTF
TRBJ2-7	TRBV9	CASSVEDTRGGQYF
TRBJ1-2	TRBV6-5	CASRSPGQTFYGYTF
TRBJ2-7	TRBV9	CASSRGGTYEQYF
TRBJ2-3	TRBV5-8	CASSFGADTQYF
TRBJ2-2	TRBV15	CATVRTGGTGELFF
TRBJ2-7	TRBV2	CASSSDRGEGKQYF
TRBJ2-3	TRBV18	CASSLEPGRGTDTQYF
TRBJ2-1	TRBV5-1	CASSRDSGYNEQFF
TRBJ1-4	TRBV2	CASRQGLREKLFF
TRBJ2-3	TRBV5-1	CASSLVGGAATDTQYF
TRBJ1-4	TRBV12-3/TRBV12-4	CASTQVVGEKLFF
TRBJ2-3	TRBV5-1	CASSSPGGGPSTDTQYF
TRBJ2-7	TRBV3-1/TRBV3-2	CASRQAGAYEQYF
TRBJ2-1	TRBV9	CASSVGAGVYNEQFF
TRBJ1-3	TRBV9	CASSSPGTGVLSSGNTIYF
TRBJ2-5	TRBV5-4	CASSLVQGLETQYF
TRBJ2-5	TRBV10-2	CASSGLAGGQETQYF
TRBJ2-2	TRBV5-1	CASSLAPREDGELFF
TRBJ2-5	TRBV3-1/TRBV3-2	CASSHNSGEETQYF
TRBJ1-3	TRBV3-1/TRBV3-2	CASRGTGAGNTIYF
TRBJ1-2	TRBV5-1	CASSFTGEGYTF
TRBJ2-4	TRBV7-9	CASSLVVGEAKNIQYF
TRBJ1-5	TRBV4-2	CASSQADRQENQPQHF
TRBJ2-3	TRBV6-1	CASSESAAGGSTDTQYF
TRBJ1-5	TRBV14	CATPQTGGNQPQHF
TRBJ2-2	TRBV3-1/TRBV3-2	CASSDKDRSNTGELFF
TRBJ2-2	TRBV7-3	CASSPTGLAGGHPPGELFF
TRBJ1-6	TRBV7-3	CASRDPDRGPNSPLHF
TRBJ1-1	TRBV7-2	CASRDRGRSEAFF
TRBJ2-1	TRBV5-1	CASSTTGNLAYNEQFF
TRBJ1-2	TRBV5-4	CASSLGQGDGYTF
TRBJ1-1	TRBV3-1/TRBV3-2	CASSWEGGNTEAFF
TRBJ1-6	TRBV5-1	CASRVSIRAPLHF
TRBJ1-2	TRBV10-3	CAISERGGTGVYGYTF
TRBJ2-1	TRBV27	CASSLLAAVGNNEQFF
TRBJ1-1	TRBV3-1/TRBV3-2	CASSPQGLNTEAFF
TRBJ1-3	TRBV19	CASSPGQGLGNTIYF
TRBJ2-2	TRBV7-7	CASSSSHPTDTGELFF
TRBJ1-2	TRBV7-2	CASSLGLRGLDGYTF
TRBJ2-3	TRBV3-1/TRBV3-2	CASSHLGWTGTDTQYF
TRBJ2-7	TRBV5-1	CASSGTSGDEEQYF
TRBJ2-7	TRBV11-1	CASSRWALSEQYF
TRBJ2-7	TRBV18	CASSPTGLAGTYEQYF
TRBJ2-7	TRBV2	CASSVQTGGGEQYF
TRBJ2-3	TRBV3-1/TRBV3-2	CASSRVSGGTVTSTDTQYF
TRBJ2-5	TRBV14	CASSQDGGREKTQYF
TRBJ2-2	TRBV7-9	CASSAYGLAGWDGELFF
TRBJ2-5	TRBV11-2	CASKAGGETQYF
TRBJ2-7	TRBV2	CASSETSRGGF
TRBJ2-1	TRBV19	CASMRGGAYNEQFF
TRBJ1-4	TRBV7-9	CASSPRTVATNEKLFF
TRBJ2-1	TRBV5-4	CASRTGTSADNEQFF
TRBJ1-4	TRBV2	CASSPRISNEKLFF
TRBJ1-5	TRBV3-1/TRBV3-2	CASSQDAGKQPQHF
TRBJ1-1	TRBV7-9	CASSLAVLTEAFF
TRBJ2-2	TRBV2	CASSGQGGPGELFF